This passage covers 21 T cell receptor beta chains from one sample sequenced in a study of identical twins. TCRdb reanalysed the 5' RACE reads using MiXCR and keeps one entry per CDR3 protein. The sample consists of around 550,000 distinct CDR3 sequences, about 15% of them appearing once. The sample was also linked to a second study, of yellow fever vaccine responses in identical twins.

Sequencing was performed on CD4+ T cells sorted from blood. The origin of the receptors is a woman aged 18-29 years in good health.

This clonotype was detected only a few times. This sequence joins TRBV28 and TRBJ2-3, with unresolved D. This CDR3 has 14 residues. V lost 7 bases and J 3 bases, leaving 14 bases between the germline ends. CDR1 is MDHEN and CDR2 is SYDVKM in the germline V gene. CDR3 sequence reads: CASTAEKTTDTQYF. CDR3 sequence (DNA): TGTGCCAGCACCGCAGAGAAGACAACAGATACGCAGTATTTT.

V is TRBV12-3 or TRBV12-4 and J is TRBJ2-1, with TRBD2 matching 8 bases. Trimming cost V 6 bases and J 2 bases; bases outside gene matches: 15. This CDR3 contains 18 residues. CDR3 residues: CASSPLREGGGAYNEQFF. The CDR3 bases are TGTGCCAGCAGCCCCCTCCGGGAGGGGGGCGGGGCCTACAATGAGCAGTTCTTC.

This clonotype was detected a few times. The CDR3, as DNA: TGTGCCATCAGACCAGACGATACCCCCTACGAGCAGTACTTC. Protein: CAIRPDDTPYEQYF. The chain joins TRBV10-3 to TRBJ2-7; D uncertain. Germline values: CDR1 ENHRY, CDR2 SYGVKD. Trimming stripped 6 bases from V and 2 bases from J, with 14 bases between. This CDR3 spans 14 amino acids.

This clonotype appeared a few times. The gene calls are TRBV11-2 and TRBJ1-5; no reliable D call. The CDR3 covers 15 residues. CDR1 is SGHAT, CDR2 FQNNGV, per germline. Trimming cost V 3 bases and J 4 bases, with 13 bases left between them. For the CDR3, the DNA is TGTGCCAGCAGCTTTTCGGCTGGACCTAATCAGCCCCAGCATTTT. This gives the protein CASSFSAGPNQPQHF. Complete variable domain (other parts from reference TRBV11-2 and TRBJ1-5): EAGVAQSPRYKIIEKRQSVAFWCNPISGHATLYWYQQILGQGPKLLIQFQNNGVVDDSQLPKDRFSAERLKGVDSTLKIQPAKLEDSAVYLCASSFSAGPNQPQHFGDGTRLSIL.

In this sample, this clonotype turned up a few times. V is TRBV7-9 and J is TRBJ2-2; possible D gene TRBD2, 6 bases. The CDR3 has 16 amino acids. Germline CDR1 is SEHNR and CDR2 is FQNEAQ (reference sequence). Trimming removed 5 bases at V and 0 bases at J, with 13 bases between. Written as DNA, the CDR3 is TGTGCCAGCAGCCCCCCGGGACTGGCGAACACCGGGGAGCTGTTTTTT. Translated, it gives CASSPPGLANTGELFF.

This clonotype was counted only a few times. CDR3 amino acids: CASSLLDRGFTEAFF. CDR3 in DNA: TGTGCCAGCAGTTTATTAGACAGGGGGTTTACTGAAGCTTTCTTT. The rearrangement uses TRBV28 and TRBJ1-1; 9 bases match TRBD1. CDR1 and CDR2 from the germline V gene are MDHEN and SYDVKM. CDR3 length: 15 amino acids. The V gene end was trimmed by 1 base and the J gene end by 5 bases; junction bases not matched to a gene: 5.

The gene calls are TRBV4-2 and TRBJ2-5, with D hard to call. Trimming pared 6 bases from V and 1 base from J, leaving 12 bases between. The CDR3 extends over 14 amino acids. The V gene's germline CDR1 is LGHNA and CDR2 YNFKEQ. DNA of the CDR3: TGTGCCAGCAGGCGCTCAGGAACCCAAGAGACCCAGTACTTC. Residues: CASRRSGTQETQYF.

This clonotype has at least ten counts. CDR3 residues: CASSRDGRGNEQFF. CDR3 bases: TGTGCCAGCAGTCGGGACGGGAGGGGAAATGAGCAGTTCTTC. The chain uses TRBV12-3 or TRBV12-4 and TRBJ2-1; 8 nucleotides line up with TRBD2. The CDR3 runs 14 residues. V lost 5 bases to trimming and J lost 7 bases; unmatched junction nucleotides: 7.

V and J are TRBV4-2 and TRBJ2-6, with D possibly being TRBD2 (6 bases). The CDR3 covers 16 residues. V dropped 3 bases and J dropped 3 bases, with 12 bases sitting between them. CDR1 and CDR2 (germline): LGHNA, YNFKEQ. The CDR3 region has the DNA TGTGCCAGCAGCCAGCCTAGCGCTGATGGGGCCAACGTCCTGACTTTC. It yields the protein CASSQPSADGANVLTF.

The CDR3: CASSNRIYEQYV. In nucleotides, the CDR3 is TGTGCCAGTAGTAACAGGATCTACGAGCAGTACGTC. The chain has TRBV16 and TRBJ2-7; a weak D match, TRBD1 (5 bases). The CDR3 has 12 amino acids. V dropped 9 bases and J dropped 3 bases, with 12 bases sitting between them. From germline, CDR1 is KGHSY and CDR2 FQNENV.

The chain recombines TRBV6-1 with TRBJ2-2, with D perhaps TRBD1 (5 bases). CDR1 and CDR2 (germline): MNHNS, SASEGT. Trimming pared 6 bases from V and 2 bases from J, leaving 10 bases between. CDR3 size: 14 residues. CDR3: CASRSQGNTGELFF. The DNA of the CDR3 is TGTGCCAGCAGATCCCAGGGCAACACCGGGGAGCTGTTTTTT.

This clonotype occurred a few times. The chain employs TRBV5-1 and TRBJ1-4; D may be TRBD1 (6 bases). Trimming shortened V by 2 bases and J by 3 bases, and 14 bases separated the two germline ends. This CDR3 spans 16 amino acids. Germline CDR1 SGHRS, CDR2 YFSETQ. The CDR3 DNA reads TGCGCCAGCAGCTTTGATCCAGGGGCAGCTAATGAAAAACTGTTTTTT. As protein: CASSFDPGAANEKLFF.

The CDR3 nucleotides read TGCAGTGCTCTATCTGGATCCCCAACTCAATACAATGAGCAGTTCTTC. Its translation: CSALSGSPTQYNEQFF. This rearrangement joins TRBV20-1 to TRBJ2-1, with no clear D. Germline V lookup: CDR1 DFQATT, CDR2 SNEGSKA (reference sequence). The V end was cut by 5 bases, the J end by 4 bases, with 21 bases between. This CDR3 spans 16 amino acids.

The chain links TRBV5-1 to TRBJ2-1; D may be TRBD2 (5 bases). The CDR3 extends over 16 amino acids. V lost 0 bases, J lost 0 bases, and 10 bases lay in between. Per germline, CDR1 SGHRS and CDR2 YFSETQ. The CDR3 coding sequence is TGCGCCAGCAGCTTGGGGGTACTAGACTCCTACAATGAGCAGTTCTTC. Residues: CASSLGVLDSYNEQFF. The full variable domain, its missing parts supplied by reference TRBV5-1 and TRBJ2-1, is KAGVTQTPRYLIKTRGQQVTLSCSPISGHRSVSWYQQTPGQGLQFLFEYFSETQRNKGNFPGRFSGRQFSNSRSEMNVSTLELGDSALYLCASSLGVLDSYNEQFFGPGTRLTVL.

This clonotype was recorded a few times. The chain carries TRBV19 and TRBJ2-1, with D perhaps matching TRBD2 (6 bases). The CDR3 runs to 15 residues. The germline V and J ends were trimmed by 1 base and 3 bases, with 10 bases remaining between them. From germline, CDR1 is LNHDA and CDR2 SQIVND (reference sequence). The CDR3 sequence is CASSIGDSLYNEQFF. The CDR3 DNA reads TGTGCCAGTAGTATAGGGGACTCTCTCTACAATGAGCAGTTCTTC.

This clonotype occurred a few times. This chain links TRBV7-9 with TRBJ1-1; D gene uncertain. The CDR3 is 14 amino acids. Germline assignment: CDR1 SEHNR and CDR2 FQNEAQ (reference sequence). Trimming left V 5 bases short and J 3 bases short, with 13 bases between. The CDR3 loop reads CASSRESEYTEAFF. In DNA form, the CDR3 reads TGTGCCAGCAGCCGGGAGAGTGAGTACACTGAAGCTTTCTTT.

This clonotype has only a few counts. V gene TRBV12-3 or TRBV12-4 combines with J gene TRBJ1-1; 7 nucleotides align to TRBD1. With V trimmed by 3 bases and J by 8 bases, 6 bases remained unmatched. The CDR3 contains 13 residues. The CDR3, as DNA: TGTGCCAGCAGTTTCACAGGGGCTCTAGAAGCTTTCTTT. Translating gives CASSFTGALEAFF.

The chain uses TRBV19 and TRBJ2-3, with 15 bases identical to TRBD2. V gave up 5 bases and J gave up 2 bases; unmatched junction bases: 11. This CDR3 region has 19 residues. CDR1 is LNHDA and CDR2 is SQIVND in the germline V gene (reference sequence). CDR3 nucleotide sequence: TGTGCCAGTAGTGCCGGGACTAGCGGGGGGCGGATGCTCACAGATACGCAGTATTTT. This gives the protein CASSAGTSGGRMLTDTQYF.

This clonotype was detected a few times. The chain links TRBV5-5 to TRBJ1-4, with D perhaps matching TRBD1 (6 bases). Germline CDR1 is SGHKS and CDR2 is YYEKEE (reference sequence). The V and J ends lost 0 bases and 5 bases respectively, with 17 bases between them. The CDR3 spans 17 residues. The CDR3 reads CASSLANRATPNEKLFF. CDR3 coding DNA: TGTGCCAGCAGCTTGGCTAACAGGGCTACCCCCAATGAAAAACTGTTTTTT.

This clonotype was seen a handful of times. The chain combines TRBV3-1 with TRBJ2-1; D is unresolved. CDR1 and CDR2 (germline): LGHDT, YNNKEL (reference sequence). Deletions cut 4 bases from V and 0 bases from J, with 13 bases between. This CDR3 contains 16 residues. Here the CDR3 DNA reads TGTGCCAGCAGCCTCCTGTGGGCCGTCTCCTACAATGAGCAGTTCTTC. This codes for CASSLLWAVSYNEQFF.

Only a few counts were recorded for this clonotype. The chain recombines TRBV2 with TRBJ1-1, with 7 bases fitting TRBD1. Germline assignment: CDR1 SNHLY and CDR2 FYNNEI. This CDR3 comprises 14 residues. Losses at the gene ends were 7 bases for V and 0 bases for J; bases not matched to a gene: 5. For the CDR3, the DNA is TGTGCCAGCACACGACAGGGAATGAACACTGAAGCTTTCTTT. Translating gives CASTRQGMNTEAFF.